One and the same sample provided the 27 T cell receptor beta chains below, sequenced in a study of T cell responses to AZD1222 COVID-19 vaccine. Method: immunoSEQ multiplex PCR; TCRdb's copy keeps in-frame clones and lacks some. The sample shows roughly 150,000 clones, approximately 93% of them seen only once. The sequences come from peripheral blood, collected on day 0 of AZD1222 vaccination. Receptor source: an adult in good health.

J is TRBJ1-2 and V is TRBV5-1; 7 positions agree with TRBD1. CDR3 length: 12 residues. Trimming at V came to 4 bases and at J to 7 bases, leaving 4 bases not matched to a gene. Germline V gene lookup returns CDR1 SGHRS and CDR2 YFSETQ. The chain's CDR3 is CASSEGAIGYTF. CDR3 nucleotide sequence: TGCGCCAGCAGCGAGGGGGCGATTGGCTACACCTTC.

The CDR3 DNA follows: TGTGCCAGCAGCCAATTAGGGAGGGACGGAGACACTGAAGCTTTCTTT. Translating it yields CASSQLGRDGDTEAFF. This chain links TRBV16 with TRBJ1-1; a weak D match, TRBD1 (5 bases). The CDR3 consists of 16 residues. Trimming removed 1 base from V and 3 bases from J, with 15 bases in between. CDR1 is KGHSY, CDR2 FQNENV, per germline.

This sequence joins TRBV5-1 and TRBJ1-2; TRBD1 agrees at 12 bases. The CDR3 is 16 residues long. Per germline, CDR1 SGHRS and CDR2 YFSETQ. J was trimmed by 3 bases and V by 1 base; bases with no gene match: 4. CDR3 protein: CASSLYGTGGDYGYTF. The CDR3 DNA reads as TGCGCCAGCAGCTTGTACGGGACAGGGGGCGACTATGGCTACACCTTC.

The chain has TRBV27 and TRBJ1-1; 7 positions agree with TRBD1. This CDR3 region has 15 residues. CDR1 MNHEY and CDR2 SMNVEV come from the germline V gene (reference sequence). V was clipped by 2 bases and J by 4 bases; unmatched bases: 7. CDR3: CASSLVRDRVTEAFF. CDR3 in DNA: TGTGCCAGCAGTTTAGTCAGGGACAGAGTCACTGAAGCTTTCTTT.

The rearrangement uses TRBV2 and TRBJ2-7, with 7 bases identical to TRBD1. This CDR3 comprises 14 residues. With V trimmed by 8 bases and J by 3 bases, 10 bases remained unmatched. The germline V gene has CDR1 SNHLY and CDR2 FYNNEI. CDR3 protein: CASSAGTDFYEQYF. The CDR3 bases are TGTGCCAGCTCAGCCGGGACAGATTTCTACGAGCAGTACTTC.

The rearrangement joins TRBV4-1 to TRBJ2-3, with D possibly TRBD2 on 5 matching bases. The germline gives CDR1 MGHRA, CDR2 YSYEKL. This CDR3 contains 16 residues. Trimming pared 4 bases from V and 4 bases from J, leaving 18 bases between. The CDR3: CASSPLGGSKADTQYF. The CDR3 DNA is TGCGCCAGCAGCCCTCTGGGCGGGTCCAAGGCAGATACGCAGTATTTT.

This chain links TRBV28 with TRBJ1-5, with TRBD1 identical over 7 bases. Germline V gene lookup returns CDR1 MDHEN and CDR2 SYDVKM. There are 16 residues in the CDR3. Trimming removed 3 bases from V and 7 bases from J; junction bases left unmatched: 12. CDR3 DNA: TGTGCCAGCAGTTTTAGAGTAGGGGGCGCGGGACAGCCCCAGCATTTT. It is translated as CASSFRVGGAGQPQHF. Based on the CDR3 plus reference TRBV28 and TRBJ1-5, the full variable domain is DVKVTQSSRYLVKRTGEKVFLECVQDMDHENMFWYRQDPGLGLRLIYFSYDVKMKEKGDIPEGYSVSREKKERFSLILESASTNQTSMYLCASSFRVGGAGQPQHFGDGTRLSIL.

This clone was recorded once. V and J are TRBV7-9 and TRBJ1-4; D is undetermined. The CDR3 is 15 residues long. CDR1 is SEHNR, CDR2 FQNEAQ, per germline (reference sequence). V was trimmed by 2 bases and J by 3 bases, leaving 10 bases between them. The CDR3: CASSLPRQANEKLFF. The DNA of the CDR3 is TGTGCCAGCAGCTTACCGAGGCAAGCTAATGAAAAACTGTTTTTT.

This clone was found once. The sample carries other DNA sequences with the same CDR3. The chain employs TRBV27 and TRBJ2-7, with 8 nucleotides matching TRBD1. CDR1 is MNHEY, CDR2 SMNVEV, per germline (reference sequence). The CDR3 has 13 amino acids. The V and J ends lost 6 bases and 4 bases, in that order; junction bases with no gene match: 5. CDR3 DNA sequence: TGTGCCAGCAGCTTGGACAGGGCGTACGAGCAGTACTTC. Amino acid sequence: CASSLDRAYEQYF.

This CDR3 is CASSFERDYSNTGELFF. The CDR3 DNA reads TGTGCCAGCAGTTTTGAAAGGGACTACTCCAACACCGGGGAGCTGTTTTTT. This chain links TRBV28 with TRBJ2-2; 7 bases agree with TRBD2. Germline V gene sequence: CDR1 MDHEN, CDR2 SYDVKM. The CDR3 is 17 amino acids. After removal of 3 bases from V and 2 bases from J, the junction contained 9 bases not matched to a gene.

CDR3 protein: CASSLRNIRTGGRVGYTF. The CDR3 DNA reads as TGTGCCAGCAGCTTAAGAAATATACGGACAGGGGGACGAGTTGGCTACACCTTC. The chain is built from TRBV7-9 and TRBJ1-2; 10 positions match TRBD1. Germline V lookup: CDR1 SEHNR, CDR2 FQNEAQ (reference sequence). Trimming at V came to 2 bases and at J to 7 bases, leaving 16 bases not matched to a gene. This CDR3 region has 18 residues.

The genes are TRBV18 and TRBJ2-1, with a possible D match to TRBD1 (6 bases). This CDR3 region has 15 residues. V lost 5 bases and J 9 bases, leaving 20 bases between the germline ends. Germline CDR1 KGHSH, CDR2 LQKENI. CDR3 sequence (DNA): TGTGCCAGCTCAACAGGGTTGGGGACAATTGGTGAGCAGTTCTTC. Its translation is CASSTGLGTIGEQFF.

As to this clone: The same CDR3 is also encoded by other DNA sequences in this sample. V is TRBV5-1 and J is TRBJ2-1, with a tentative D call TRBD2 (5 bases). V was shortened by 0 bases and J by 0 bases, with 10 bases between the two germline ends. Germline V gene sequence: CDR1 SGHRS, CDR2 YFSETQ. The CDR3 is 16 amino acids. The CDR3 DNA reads TGCGCCAGCAGCTTGGTTCCGGGGAGCTCCTACAATGAGCAGTTCTTC. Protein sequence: CASSLVPGSSYNEQFF. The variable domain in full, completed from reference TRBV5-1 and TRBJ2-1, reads KAGVTQTPRYLIKTRGQQVTLSCSPISGHRSVSWYQQTPGQGLQFLFEYFSETQRNKGNFPGRFSGRQFSNSRSEMNVSTLELGDSALYLCASSLVPGSSYNEQFFGPGTRLTVL.

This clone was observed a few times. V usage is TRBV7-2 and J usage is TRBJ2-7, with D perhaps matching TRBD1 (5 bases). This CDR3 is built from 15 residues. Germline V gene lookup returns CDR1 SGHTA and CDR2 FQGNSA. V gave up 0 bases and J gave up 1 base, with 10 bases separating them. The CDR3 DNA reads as TGTGCCAGCAGCTTAGCGCCAGGGTCGTCCTACGAGCAGTACTTC. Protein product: CASSLAPGSSYEQYF.

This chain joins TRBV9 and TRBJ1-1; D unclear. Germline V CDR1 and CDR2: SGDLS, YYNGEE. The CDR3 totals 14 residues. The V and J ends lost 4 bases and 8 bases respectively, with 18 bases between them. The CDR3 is CASSPADKGWEAFF. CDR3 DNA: TGTGCCAGCAGCCCGGCCGACAAGGGCTGGGAAGCTTTCTTT.

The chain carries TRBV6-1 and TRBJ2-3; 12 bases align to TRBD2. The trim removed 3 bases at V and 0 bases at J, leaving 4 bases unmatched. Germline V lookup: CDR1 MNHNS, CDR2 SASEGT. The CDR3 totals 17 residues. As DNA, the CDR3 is TGTGCCAGCAGTGATCCGGGACTAGCGGGTAGCACAGATACGCAGTATTTT. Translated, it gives CASSDPGLAGSTDTQYF.

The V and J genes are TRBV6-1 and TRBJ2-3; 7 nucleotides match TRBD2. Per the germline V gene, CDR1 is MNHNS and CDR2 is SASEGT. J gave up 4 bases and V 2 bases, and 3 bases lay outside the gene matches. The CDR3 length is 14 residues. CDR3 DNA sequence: TGTGCCAGCAGTGAAACTAGCGTAGCAGATACGCAGTATTTT. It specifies CASSETSVADTQYF.

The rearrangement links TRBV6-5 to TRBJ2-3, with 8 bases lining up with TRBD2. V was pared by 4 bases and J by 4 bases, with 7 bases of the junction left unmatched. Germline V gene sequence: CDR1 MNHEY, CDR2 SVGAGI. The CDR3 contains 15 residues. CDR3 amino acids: CASSSSGLDPDTQYF. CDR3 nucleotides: TGTGCCAGCAGTTCCTCGGGACTAGATCCAGATACGCAGTATTTT.

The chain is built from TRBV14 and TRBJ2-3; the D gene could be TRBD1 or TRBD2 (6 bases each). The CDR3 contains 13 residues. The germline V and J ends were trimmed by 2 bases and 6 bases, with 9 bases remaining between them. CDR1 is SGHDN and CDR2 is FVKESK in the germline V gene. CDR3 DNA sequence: TGTGCCAGCAGCCAAAGGGGGGCCGATACGCAGTATTTT. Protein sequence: CASSQRGADTQYF.

The CDR3 reads CASSGGADNEQFF. CDR3 DNA sequence: TGTGCCAGCAGCGGGGGGGCTGACAATGAGCAGTTCTTC. The chain recombines TRBV9 with TRBJ2-1, with D perhaps being TRBD1 or TRBD2 (6 bases each). The CDR3 consists of 13 residues. With 3 bases removed from V and 5 bases from J, the gap between germline ends came to 9 bases. Germline CDR1 and CDR2: SGDLS and YYNGEE.

Here the CDR3 reads CASSPGSFLSGNTIYF. CDR3 nucleotides: TGTGCCAGCAGCCCCGGGTCCTTCCTCTCTGGAAACACCATATATTTT. The chain uses TRBV9 and TRBJ1-3; D gene uncertain. The CDR3 has 16 amino acids. Germline CDR1 and CDR2: SGDLS and YYNGEE. V was shortened by 4 bases and J by 0 bases, with 14 bases between the two germline ends. The variable domain in full, completed from reference TRBV9 and TRBJ1-3, reads DSGVTQTPKHLITATGQRVTLRCSPRSGDLSVYWYQQSLDQGLQFLIQYYNGEERAKGNILERFSAQQFPDLHSELNLSSLELGDSALYFCASSPGSFLSGNTIYFGEGSWLTVV.

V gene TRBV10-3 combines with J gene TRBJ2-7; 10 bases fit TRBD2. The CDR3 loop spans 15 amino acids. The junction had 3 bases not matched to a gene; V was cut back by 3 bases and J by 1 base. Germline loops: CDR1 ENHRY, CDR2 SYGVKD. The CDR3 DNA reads TGTGCCATCAGTGATAGCGGGAGGCCTTCCTACGAGCAGTACTTC. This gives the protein CAISDSGRPSYEQYF.

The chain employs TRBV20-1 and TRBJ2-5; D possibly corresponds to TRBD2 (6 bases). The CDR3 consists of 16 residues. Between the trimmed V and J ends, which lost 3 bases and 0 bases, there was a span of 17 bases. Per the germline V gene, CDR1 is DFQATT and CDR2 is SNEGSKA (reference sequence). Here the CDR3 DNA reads TGCAGTGCTAGTACTTTCACTAGCAGAAACCAAGAGACCCAGTACTTC. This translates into CSASTFTSRNQETQYF.

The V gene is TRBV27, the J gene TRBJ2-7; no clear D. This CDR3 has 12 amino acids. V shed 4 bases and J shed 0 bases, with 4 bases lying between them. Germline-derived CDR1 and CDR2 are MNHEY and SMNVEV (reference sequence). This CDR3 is CASSSSSYEQYF. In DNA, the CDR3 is TGTGCCAGCAGTTCGAGCTCCTACGAGCAGTACTTC.

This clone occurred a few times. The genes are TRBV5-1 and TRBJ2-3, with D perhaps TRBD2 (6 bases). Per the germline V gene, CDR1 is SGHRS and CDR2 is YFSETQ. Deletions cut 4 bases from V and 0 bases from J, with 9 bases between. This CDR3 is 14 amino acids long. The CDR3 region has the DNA TGCGCCAGCAGCGCGGGACCTAGCACAGATACGCAGTATTTT. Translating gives CASSAGPSTDTQYF. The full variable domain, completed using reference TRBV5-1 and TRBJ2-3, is KAGVTQTPRYLIKTRGQQVTLSCSPISGHRSVSWYQQTPGQGLQFLFEYFSETQRNKGNFPGRFSGRQFSNSRSEMNVSTLELGDSALYLCASSAGPSTDTQYFGPGTRLTVL.

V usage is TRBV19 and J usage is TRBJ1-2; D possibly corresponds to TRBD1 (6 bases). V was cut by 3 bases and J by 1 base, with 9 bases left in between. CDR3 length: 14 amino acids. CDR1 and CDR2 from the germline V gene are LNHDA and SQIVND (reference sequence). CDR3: CASSMAGDNYGYTF. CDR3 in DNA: TGTGCCAGTAGTATGGCAGGGGATAACTATGGCTACACCTTC.

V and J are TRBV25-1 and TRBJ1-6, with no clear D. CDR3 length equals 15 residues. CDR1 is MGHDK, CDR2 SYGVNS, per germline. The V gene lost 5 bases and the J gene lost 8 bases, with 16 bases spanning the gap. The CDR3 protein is CASSPGGESDSPLHF. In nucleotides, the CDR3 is TGTGCCAGCAGTCCAGGCGGAGAGTCTGATTCACCCCTCCACTTT.